This T cell receptor (beta chain) was found in a study of T and B cells in COVID-19 patients. At the level of the study: Recovered patients mostly had mild to moderate COVID-19 managed as outpatients.

BIOMED2 TRB-A/B primer pools were used in multiplex TRB PCR. TCRdb passed the multiplex PCR reads through MiXCR, listing each CDR3 protein once. The data show 4,000 to 5,000 distinct CDR3 sequences, under 30% seen once. The CDR3 is 15 amino acids. Germline V lookup: CDR1 LNHDA, CDR2 SQIVND (reference sequence). Trimming pared 3 bases from V and 2 bases from J, leaving 11 bases between. This clonotype is medium-sized (0.01 to 0.1%) by share. Each TRB amplification used roughly 250-550 ng of genomic DNA from blood. The source is a human donor with active COVID-19. Input material: blood. This chain connects TRBV19 to TRBJ2-1, with D tentatively TRBD2 (6 bases). The CDR3 reads CASSILRGAYNEQFF. The DNA of the CDR3 is TGTGCCAGTAGTATCCTACGCGGGGCCTACAATGAGCAGTTCTTC.